This T cell receptor (beta chain) was found in a study of T cell repertoires in cytomegalovirus infection. Study at large: CMV infection and matching HLA type were both indicated by public TCR beta signatures.

A single record per CDR3 protein comes from TCRdb applying MiXCR to the reads. The data hold 200,000 to 300,000 distinct CDR3 sequences, with approximately 9% observed a single time. Study results and limitations: HLA-C-restricted CMV clonotypes gave the most frequent clonotype in two of eight donors. Frequencies of public TCR beta families were cumulated, and this identified carriers of CMV plus the relevant HLA.

This clonotype showed up many times. The antigen is undetermined. This sequence was found in a human donor in good health (CMV status not recorded). Some clones in this sample may be carry-over from other donors' samples. The specimen sequenced was PBMCs.

The CDR3 nucleotides are TGTGCCAGCAGTCAGACAGGGTGGGATCATGAAAAACTGTTTTTT. As protein: CASSQTGWDHEKLFF. The gene calls are TRBV28 and TRBJ1-4, with TRBD1 identical over 7 bases. Germline lookup yields CDR1 MDHEN and CDR2 SYDVKM. CDR3 size: 15 residues. V lost 5 bases and J lost 6; bases outside the gene matches: 9.